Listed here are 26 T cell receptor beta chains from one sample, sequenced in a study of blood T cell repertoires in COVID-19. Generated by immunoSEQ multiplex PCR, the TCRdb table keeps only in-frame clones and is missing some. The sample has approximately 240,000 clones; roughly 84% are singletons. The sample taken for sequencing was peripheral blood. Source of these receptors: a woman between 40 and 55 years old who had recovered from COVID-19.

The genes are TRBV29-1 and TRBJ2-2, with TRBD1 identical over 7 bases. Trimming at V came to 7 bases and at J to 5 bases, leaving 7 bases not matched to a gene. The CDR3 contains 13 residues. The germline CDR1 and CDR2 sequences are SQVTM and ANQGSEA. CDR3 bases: TGCAGCGCCAGGGACAGCCTAACCGGGGAGCTGTTTTTT. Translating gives CSARDSLTGELFF.

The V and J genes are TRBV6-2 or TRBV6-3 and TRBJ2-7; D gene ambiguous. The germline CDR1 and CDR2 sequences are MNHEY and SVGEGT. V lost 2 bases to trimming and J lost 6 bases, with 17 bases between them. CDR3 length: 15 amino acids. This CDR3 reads CASSYRFRSPSEQYF. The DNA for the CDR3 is TGTGCCAGCAGTTACCGATTCAGGTCCCCCTCCGAGCAGTACTTC.

CDR3 region: CASNSRGAEGYTF. DNA for the CDR3: TGTGCCAGCAATTCCCGGGGGGCGGAAGGCTACACCTTC. V and J are TRBV6-5 and TRBJ1-2, with D tentatively TRBD1 (6 bases). This CDR3 is built from 13 residues. Between the trimmed V and J ends, which lost 7 bases and 8 bases, there was a span of 17 bases. The germline V gene has CDR1 MNHEY and CDR2 SVGAGI.

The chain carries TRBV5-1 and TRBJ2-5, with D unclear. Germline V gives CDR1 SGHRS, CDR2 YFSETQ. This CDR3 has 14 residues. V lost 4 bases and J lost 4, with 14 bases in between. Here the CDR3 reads CASSARWAGETQYF. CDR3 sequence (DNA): TGCGCCAGCAGCGCAAGGTGGGCTGGAGAGACCCAGTACTTC.

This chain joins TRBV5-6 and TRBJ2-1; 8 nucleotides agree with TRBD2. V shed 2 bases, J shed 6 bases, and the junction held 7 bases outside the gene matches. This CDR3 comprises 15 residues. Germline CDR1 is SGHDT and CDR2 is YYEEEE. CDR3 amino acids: CASSFRLTSGNEQFF. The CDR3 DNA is TGTGCCAGCAGCTTCAGGCTTACTAGCGGCAATGAGCAGTTCTTC.

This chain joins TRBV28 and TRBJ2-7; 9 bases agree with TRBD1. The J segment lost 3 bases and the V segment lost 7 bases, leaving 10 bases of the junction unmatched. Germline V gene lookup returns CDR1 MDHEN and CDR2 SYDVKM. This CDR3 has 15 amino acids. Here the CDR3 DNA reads TGTGCCAGCATTGGCCGGGACAGGGATTTCTACGAGCAGTACTTC. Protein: CASIGRDRDFYEQYF.

The CDR3 region is CASSIPFYGYTF. The CDR3 DNA is TGTGCCAGTAGTATTCCCTTCTATGGCTACACCTTC. The gene calls are TRBV19 and TRBJ1-2; D call uncertain. The CDR3 length is 12 residues. CDR1 is LNHDA, CDR2 SQIVND, per germline (reference sequence). Trimming stripped 3 bases from V and 4 bases from J, with 6 bases between.

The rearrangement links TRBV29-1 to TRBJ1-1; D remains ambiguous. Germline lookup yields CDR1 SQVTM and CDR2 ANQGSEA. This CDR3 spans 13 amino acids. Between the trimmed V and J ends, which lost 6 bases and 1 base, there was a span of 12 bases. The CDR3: CSVSVSENTEAFF. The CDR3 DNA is TGCAGCGTGTCCGTCAGTGAGAACACTGAAGCTTTCTTT.

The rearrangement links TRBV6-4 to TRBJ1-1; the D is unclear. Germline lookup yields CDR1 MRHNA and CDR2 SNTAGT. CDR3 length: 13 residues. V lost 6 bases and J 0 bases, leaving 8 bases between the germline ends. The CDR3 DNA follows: TGTGCCAGCAGCGTGGAGTTGAACACTGAAGCTTTCTTT. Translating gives CASSVELNTEAFF.

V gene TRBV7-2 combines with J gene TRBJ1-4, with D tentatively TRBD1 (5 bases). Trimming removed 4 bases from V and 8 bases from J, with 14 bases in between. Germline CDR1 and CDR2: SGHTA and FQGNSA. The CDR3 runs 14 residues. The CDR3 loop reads CASSSTGLLEKLFF. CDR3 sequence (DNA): TGTGCCAGCAGCTCGACGGGACTGTTGGAAAAACTGTTTTTT.

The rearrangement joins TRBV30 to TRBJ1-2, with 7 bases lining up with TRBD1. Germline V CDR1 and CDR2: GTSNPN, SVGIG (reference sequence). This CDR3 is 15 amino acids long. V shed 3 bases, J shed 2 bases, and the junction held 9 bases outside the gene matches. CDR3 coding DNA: TGTGCCTGGAGACCGCCAGGGGGACCAAACTATGGCTACACCTTC. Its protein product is CAWRPPGGPNYGYTF.

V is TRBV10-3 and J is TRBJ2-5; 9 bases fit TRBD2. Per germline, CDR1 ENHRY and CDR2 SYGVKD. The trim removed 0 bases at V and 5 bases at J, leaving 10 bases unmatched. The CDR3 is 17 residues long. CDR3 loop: CAISESGSSGRRETQYF. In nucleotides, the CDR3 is TGTGCCATCAGTGAGTCGGGGAGTAGCGGGAGAAGGGAGACCCAGTACTTC.

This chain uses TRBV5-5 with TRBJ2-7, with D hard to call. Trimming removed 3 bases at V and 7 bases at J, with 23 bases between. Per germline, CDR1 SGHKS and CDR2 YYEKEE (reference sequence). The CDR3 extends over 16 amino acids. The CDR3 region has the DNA TGTGCCAGCAGCTCCTCCGGGTTCGAAGTAAGTCGGGAGCAGTACTTC. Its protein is CASSSSGFEVSREQYF.

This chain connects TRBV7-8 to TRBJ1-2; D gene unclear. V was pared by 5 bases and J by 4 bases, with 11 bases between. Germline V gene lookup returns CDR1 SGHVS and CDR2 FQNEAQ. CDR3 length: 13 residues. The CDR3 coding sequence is TGTGCCAGCAGCCCAACATATTCCTATGGCTACACCTTC. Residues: CASSPTYSYGYTF.

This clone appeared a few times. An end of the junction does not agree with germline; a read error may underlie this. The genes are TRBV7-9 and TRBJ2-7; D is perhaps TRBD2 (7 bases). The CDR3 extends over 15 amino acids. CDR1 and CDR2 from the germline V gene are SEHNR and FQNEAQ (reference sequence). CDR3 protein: CASTLGGGRGYEQYF. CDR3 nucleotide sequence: TGTGCCAGCACCTTAGGGGGGGGAAGAGGCTACGAGCAGTACTTC.

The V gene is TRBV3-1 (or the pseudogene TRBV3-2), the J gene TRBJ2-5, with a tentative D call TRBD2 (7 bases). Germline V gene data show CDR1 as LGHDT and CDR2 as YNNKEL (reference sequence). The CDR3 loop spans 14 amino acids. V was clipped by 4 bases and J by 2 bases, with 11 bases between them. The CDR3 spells CASSRGGPQETQYF. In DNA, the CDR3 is TGTGCCAGCAGCCGGGGGGGCCCACAAGAGACCCAGTACTTC.

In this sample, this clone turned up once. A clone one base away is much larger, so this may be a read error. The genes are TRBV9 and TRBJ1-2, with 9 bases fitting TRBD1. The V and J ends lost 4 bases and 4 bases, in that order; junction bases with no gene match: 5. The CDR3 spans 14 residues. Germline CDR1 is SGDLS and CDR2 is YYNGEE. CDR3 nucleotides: TGTGCCAGCAGCCCCGGGACAGGGTCCTATGGCTACACCTTC. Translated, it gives CASSPGTGSYGYTF.

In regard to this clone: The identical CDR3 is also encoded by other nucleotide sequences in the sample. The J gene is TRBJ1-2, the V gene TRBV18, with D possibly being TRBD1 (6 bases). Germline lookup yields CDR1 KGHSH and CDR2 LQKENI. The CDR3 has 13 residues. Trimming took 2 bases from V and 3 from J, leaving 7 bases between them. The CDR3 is CASSPEGDYGYTF. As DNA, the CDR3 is TGTGCCAGCTCACCAGAGGGGGACTATGGCTACACCTTC.

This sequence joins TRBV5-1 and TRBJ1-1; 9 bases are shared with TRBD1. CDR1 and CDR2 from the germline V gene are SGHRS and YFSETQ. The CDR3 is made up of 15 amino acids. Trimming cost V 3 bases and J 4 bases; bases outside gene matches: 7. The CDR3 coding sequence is TGCGCCAGCAGCTATTGGACAGGGGAGAGCACTGAAGCTTTCTTT. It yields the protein CASSYWTGESTEAFF.

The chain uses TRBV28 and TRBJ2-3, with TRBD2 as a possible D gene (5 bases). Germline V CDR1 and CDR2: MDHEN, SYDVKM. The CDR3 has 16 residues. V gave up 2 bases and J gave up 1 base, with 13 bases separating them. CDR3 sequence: CASSLIRGIRTDTQYF. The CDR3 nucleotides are TGTGCCAGCAGTTTAATAAGAGGGATCCGCACAGATACGCAGTATTTT.

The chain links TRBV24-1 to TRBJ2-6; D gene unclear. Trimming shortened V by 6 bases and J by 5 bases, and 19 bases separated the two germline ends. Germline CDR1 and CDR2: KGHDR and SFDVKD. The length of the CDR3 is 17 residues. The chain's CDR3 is CATSSISSQSRANVLTF. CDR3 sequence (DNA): TGTGCCACCAGTAGCATTAGTAGTCAAAGTCGGGCCAACGTCCTGACTTTC.

DNA of the CDR3: TGTGCCAGTAGTAGCGGGGCGATAAGCTCCTACGAGCAGTACTTC. This sequence encodes CASSSGAISSYEQYF. The chain carries TRBV19 and TRBJ2-7; maybe TRBD2 (6 bases). Germline V gene lookup returns CDR1 LNHDA and CDR2 SQIVND (reference sequence). Trimming stripped 4 bases from V and 0 bases from J, with 13 bases between. The CDR3 is 15 amino acids.

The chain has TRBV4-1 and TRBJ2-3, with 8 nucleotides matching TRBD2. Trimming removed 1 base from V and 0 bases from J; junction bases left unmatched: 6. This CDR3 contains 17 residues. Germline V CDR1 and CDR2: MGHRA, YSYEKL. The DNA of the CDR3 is TGCGCCAGCAGCCAAGGGATTATAGCGGGAAGCACAGATACGCAGTATTTT. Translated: CASSQGIIAGSTDTQYF.

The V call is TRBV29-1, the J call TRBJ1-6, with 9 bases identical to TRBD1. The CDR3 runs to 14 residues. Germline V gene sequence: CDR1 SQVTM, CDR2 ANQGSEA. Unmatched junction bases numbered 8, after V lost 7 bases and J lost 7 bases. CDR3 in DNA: TGCAGCGCCCGGACAGGGGCCTCGAATTCACCCCTCCACTTT. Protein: CSARTGASNSPLHF. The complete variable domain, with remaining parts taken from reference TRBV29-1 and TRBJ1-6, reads SAVISQKPSRDICQRGTSLTIQCQVDSQVTMMFWYRQQPGQSLTLIATANQGSEATYESGFVIDKFPISRPNLTFSTLTVSNMSPEDSSIYLCSARTGASNSPLHFGNGTRLTVT.

CDR3 protein: CASSYSRVSETQYF. CDR3 coding DNA: TGTGCCAGCAGTTACTCGAGGGTTTCAGAGACCCAGTACTTC. This chain links TRBV6-5 with TRBJ2-5; a weak D match, TRBD2 (5 bases). CDR3 length: 14 residues. V dropped 0 bases and J dropped 4 bases, with 9 bases sitting between them. The germline V gene encodes CDR1 MNHEY and CDR2 SVGAGI.

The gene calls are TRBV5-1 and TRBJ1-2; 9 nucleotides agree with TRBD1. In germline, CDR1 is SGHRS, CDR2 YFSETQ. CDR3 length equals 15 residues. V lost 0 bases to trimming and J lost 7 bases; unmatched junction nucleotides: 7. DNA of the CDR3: TGCGCCAGCAGCTTGGGGACAGGGGTTGGTGGTGGCTACACCTTC. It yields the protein CASSLGTGVGGGYTF.